Sequencing of this T cell receptor beta chain was carried out in a study of T cell changes during pregnancy in multiple sclerosis. The CDR3 is made up of 13 amino acids. Germline CDR1 is LNHDA and CDR2 is SQIVND (reference sequence). Trimming took 2 bases from V and 1 from J, leaving 5 bases between them. Using immunoSEQ multiplex PCR, the repertoire was profiled, and TCRdb retains in-frame clones only, with some absent. The sample gives fewer than 95,000 clones, approximately 90% of which show up once; 1.5% to 2% is in the top ten. The J gene is TRBJ1-1, the V gene TRBV19; D unclear. Sequencing used peripheral blood, obtained in the first trimester of pregnancy. The receptor was isolated from a female donor in good health, enrolled as a control in a pregnancy study. The DNA for the CDR3 is TGTGCCAGTAGTATAACGAGGAACACTGAAGCTTTCTTT. Protein product: CASSITRNTEAFF.